This T cell receptor (beta chain) was identified in a study of shared clonotypes between healthy human individuals. Study observations and caveats: Naive subsets generally had larger estimated richness than memory subsets.

In the case of this clone: Its antigen is not known.

Measured with immunoSEQ multiplex PCR; TCRdb has only the in-frame clones, and not every one. Of about 2.3 million clones listed, just under 95% are singletons. The sample comprised naive CD4+ T cells from PBMCs. Subset described: CD45RA+ positively selected. This TCR derives from a man between 18 and 29 years old in good health. Some clones in this sample may be carry-over from other donors' samples.

Written as DNA, the CDR3 is TGCGCCAGCAGCCGACAGGCGTTGGGCACTGAAGCTTTCTTT. Translation: CASSRQALGTEAFF. The genes are TRBV5-1 and TRBJ1-1, with D maybe TRBD1 (6 bases). V shed 4 bases and J shed 4 bases, with 14 bases lying between them. Per the germline V gene, CDR1 is SGHRS and CDR2 is YFSETQ. CDR3 size: 14 residues.